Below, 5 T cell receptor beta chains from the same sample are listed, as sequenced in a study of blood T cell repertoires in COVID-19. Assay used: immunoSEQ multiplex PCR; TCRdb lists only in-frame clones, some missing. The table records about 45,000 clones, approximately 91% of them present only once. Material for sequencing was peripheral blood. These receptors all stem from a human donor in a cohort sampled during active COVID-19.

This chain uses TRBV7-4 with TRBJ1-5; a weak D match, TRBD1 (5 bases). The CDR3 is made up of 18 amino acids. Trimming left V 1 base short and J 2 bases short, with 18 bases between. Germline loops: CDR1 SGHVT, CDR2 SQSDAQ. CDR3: CASSLGAKGPSCNQPQHF. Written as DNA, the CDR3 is TGTGCCAGCAGCTTAGGGGCCAAGGGGCCCTCCTGCAATCAGCCCCAGCATTTT.

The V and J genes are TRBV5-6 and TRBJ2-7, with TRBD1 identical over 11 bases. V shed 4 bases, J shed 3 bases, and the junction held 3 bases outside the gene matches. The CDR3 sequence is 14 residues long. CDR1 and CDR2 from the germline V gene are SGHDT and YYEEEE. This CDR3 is CASSLGTGGYEQYF. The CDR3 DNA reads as TGTGCCAGCAGCCTCGGGACAGGGGGCTACGAGCAGTACTTC.

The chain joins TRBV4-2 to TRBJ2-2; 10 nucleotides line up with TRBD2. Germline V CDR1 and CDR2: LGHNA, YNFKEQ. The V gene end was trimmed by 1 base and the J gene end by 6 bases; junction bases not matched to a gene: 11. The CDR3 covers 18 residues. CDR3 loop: CASSQAVMSGGAAGELFF. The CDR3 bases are TGTGCCAGCAGCCAAGCCGTTATGAGCGGGGGGGCAGCCGGGGAGCTGTTTTTT.

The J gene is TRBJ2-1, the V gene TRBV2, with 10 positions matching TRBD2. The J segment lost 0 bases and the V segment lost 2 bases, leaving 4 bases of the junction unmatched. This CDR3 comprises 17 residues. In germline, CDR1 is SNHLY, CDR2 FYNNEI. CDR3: CASSEWGLASSYNEQFF. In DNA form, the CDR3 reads TGTGCCAGCAGTGAATGGGGACTAGCGAGCTCCTACAATGAGCAGTTCTTC. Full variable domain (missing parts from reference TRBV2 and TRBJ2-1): EPEVTQTPSHQVTQMGQEVILRCVPISNHLYFYWYRQILGQKVEFLVSFYNNEISEKSEIFDDQFSVERPDGSNFTLKIRSTKLEDSAMYFCASSEWGLASSYNEQFFGPGTRLTVL.

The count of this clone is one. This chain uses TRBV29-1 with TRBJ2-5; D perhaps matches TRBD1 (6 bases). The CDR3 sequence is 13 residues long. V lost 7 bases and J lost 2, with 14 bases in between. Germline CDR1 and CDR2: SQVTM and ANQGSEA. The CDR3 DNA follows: TGCAGCGCCGCGAGGACAGATCAAGAGACCCAGTACTTC. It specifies CSAARTDQETQYF.